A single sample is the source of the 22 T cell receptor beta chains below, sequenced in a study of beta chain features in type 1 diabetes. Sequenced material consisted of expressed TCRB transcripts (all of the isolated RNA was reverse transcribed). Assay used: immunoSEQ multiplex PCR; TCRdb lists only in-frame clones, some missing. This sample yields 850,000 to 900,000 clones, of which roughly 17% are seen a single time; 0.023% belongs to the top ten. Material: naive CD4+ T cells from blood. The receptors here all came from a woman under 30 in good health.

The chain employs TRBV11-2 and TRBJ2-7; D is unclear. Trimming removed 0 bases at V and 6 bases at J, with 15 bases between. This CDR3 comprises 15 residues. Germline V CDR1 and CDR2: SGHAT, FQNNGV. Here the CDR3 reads CASSLDWVRLSEQYF. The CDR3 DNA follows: TGTGCCAGCAGCTTAGACTGGGTTAGATTGTCCGAGCAGTACTTC. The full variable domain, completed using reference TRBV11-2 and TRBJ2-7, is EAGVAQSPRYKIIEKRQSVAFWCNPISGHATLYWYQQILGQGPKLLIQFQNNGVVDDSQLPKDRFSAERLKGVDSTLKIQPAKLEDSAVYLCASSLDWVRLSEQYFGPGTRLTVT.

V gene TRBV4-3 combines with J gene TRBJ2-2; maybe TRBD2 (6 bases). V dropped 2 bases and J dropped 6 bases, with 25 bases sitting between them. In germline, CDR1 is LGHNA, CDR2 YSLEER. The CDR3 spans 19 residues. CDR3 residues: CASSQWEAQISPVPGELFF. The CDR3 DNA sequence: TGCGCCAGCAGCCAATGGGAGGCCCAGATTAGTCCCGTGCCCGGGGAGCTGTTTTTT.

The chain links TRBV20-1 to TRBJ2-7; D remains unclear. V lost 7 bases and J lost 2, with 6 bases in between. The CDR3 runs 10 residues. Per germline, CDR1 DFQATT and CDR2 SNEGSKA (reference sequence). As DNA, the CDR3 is TGCAGTGGGGCACCCTACGAGCAGTACTTC. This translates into CSGAPYEQYF.

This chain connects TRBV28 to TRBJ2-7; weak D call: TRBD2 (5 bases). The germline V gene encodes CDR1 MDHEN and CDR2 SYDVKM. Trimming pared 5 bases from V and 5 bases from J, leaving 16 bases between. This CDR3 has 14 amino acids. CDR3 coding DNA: TGTGCCAGCAGTGTCACCTATAGCGTTGACGAGCAGTACTTC. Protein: CASSVTYSVDEQYF.

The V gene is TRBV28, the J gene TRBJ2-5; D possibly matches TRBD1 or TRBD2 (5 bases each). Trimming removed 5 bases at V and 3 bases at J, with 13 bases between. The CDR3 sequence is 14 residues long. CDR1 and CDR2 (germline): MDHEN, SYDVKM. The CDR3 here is CASSRVGTEETQYF. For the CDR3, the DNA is TGTGCCAGCAGTCGAGTCGGGACCGAAGAGACCCAGTACTTC.

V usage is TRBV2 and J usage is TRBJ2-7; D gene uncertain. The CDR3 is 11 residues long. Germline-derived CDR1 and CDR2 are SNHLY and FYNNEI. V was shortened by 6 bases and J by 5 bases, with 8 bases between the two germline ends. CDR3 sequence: CASRGFDEQYF. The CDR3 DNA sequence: TGTGCCAGCAGGGGTTTCGACGAGCAGTACTTC.

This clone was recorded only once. The CDR3 is CASSPTGATSNEKLFF. The CDR3 nucleotides are TGCGCCAGCAGCCCCACAGGGGCAACTTCTAATGAAAAACTGTTTTTT. The rearrangement links TRBV4-3 to TRBJ1-4; 7 nucleotides align to TRBD1. V lost 4 bases and J lost 3; bases outside the gene matches: 8. Germline values: CDR1 LGHNA, CDR2 YSLEER. This CDR3 is built from 16 residues.

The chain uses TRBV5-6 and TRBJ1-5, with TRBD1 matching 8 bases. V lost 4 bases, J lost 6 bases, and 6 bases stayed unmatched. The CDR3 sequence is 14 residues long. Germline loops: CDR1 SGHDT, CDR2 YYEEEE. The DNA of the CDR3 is TGTGCCAGCAGCCGAGGACAGGGCGGTCAGCCCCAGCATTTT. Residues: CASSRGQGGQPQHF.

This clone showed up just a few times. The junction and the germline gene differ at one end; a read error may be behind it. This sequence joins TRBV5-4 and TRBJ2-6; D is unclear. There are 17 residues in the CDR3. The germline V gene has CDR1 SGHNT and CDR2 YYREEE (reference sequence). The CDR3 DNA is TGCGCCAGCAGCCAAGAAGCCGGAAGCTCTGGGGCCAACGTCCTGACTTTC. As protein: CASSQEAGSSGANVLTF.

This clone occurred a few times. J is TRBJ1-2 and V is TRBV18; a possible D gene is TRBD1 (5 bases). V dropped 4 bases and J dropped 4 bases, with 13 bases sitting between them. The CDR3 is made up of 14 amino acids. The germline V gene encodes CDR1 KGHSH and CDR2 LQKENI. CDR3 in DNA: TGTGCCAGCTCACTCCCTCGGGACCGCTATGGCTACACCTTC. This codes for CASSLPRDRYGYTF.

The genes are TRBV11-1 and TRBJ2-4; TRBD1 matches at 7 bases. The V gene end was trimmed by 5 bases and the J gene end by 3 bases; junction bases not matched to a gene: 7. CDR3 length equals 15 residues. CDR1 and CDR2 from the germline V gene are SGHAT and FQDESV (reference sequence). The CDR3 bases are TGTGCCAGCAGCCGCACGGGACAGCACAAAAACATTCAGTACTTC. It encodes CASSRTGQHKNIQYF.

CDR3 sequence (DNA): TGCGCCAGCAGCTTGGGATTGCGGGGCGGAGGCTACACCTTC. Protein product: CASSLGLRGGGYTF. V and J are TRBV5-1 and TRBJ1-2; weak D call: TRBD1 (5 bases). The ends were cut back, 0 bases at V and 8 bases at J, with 14 bases in the middle. CDR3 size: 14 residues. The germline gives CDR1 SGHRS, CDR2 YFSETQ.

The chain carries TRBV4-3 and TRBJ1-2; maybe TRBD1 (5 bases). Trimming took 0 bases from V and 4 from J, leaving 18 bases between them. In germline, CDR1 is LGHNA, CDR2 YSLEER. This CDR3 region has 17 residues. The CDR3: CASSQDVTGATVYGYTF. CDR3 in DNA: TGCGCCAGCAGCCAAGATGTAACAGGCGCTACCGTCTATGGCTACACCTTC.

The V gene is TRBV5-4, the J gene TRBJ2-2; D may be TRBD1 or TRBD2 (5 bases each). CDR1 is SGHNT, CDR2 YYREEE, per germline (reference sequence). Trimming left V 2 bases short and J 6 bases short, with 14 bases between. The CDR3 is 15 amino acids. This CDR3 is CASSFPEGRPGELFF. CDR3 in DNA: TGTGCCAGCAGCTTCCCCGAGGGGAGACCCGGGGAGCTGTTTTTT.

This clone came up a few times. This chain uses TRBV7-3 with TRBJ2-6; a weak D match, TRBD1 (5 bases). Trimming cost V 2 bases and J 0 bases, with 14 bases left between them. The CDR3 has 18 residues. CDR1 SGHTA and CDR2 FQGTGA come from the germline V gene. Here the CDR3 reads CASSLAFQGSSGANVLTF. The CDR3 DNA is TGTGCCAGCAGCTTAGCGTTTCAGGGTTCCTCTGGGGCCAACGTCCTGACTTTC.

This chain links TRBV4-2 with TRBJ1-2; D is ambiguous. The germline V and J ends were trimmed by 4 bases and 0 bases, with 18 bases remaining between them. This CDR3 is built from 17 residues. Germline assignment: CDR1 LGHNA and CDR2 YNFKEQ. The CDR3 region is CASSRAITPIANYGYTF. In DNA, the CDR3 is TGTGCCAGCAGCCGAGCTATCACTCCTATTGCTAACTATGGCTACACCTTC.

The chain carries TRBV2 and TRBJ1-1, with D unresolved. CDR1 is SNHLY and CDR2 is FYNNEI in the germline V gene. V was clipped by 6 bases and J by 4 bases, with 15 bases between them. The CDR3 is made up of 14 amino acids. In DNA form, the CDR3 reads TGTGCCAGCAGCCGTACCCACTCTGGCACTGAAGCTTTCTTT. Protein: CASSRTHSGTEAFF.

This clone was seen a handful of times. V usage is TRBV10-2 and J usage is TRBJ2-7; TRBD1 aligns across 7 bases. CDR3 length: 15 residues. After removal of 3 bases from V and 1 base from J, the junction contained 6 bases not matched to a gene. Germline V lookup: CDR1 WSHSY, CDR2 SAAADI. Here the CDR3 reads CASSDLGTESYEQYF. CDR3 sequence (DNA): TGCGCCAGCAGTGACCTCGGGACAGAATCCTACGAGCAGTACTTC.

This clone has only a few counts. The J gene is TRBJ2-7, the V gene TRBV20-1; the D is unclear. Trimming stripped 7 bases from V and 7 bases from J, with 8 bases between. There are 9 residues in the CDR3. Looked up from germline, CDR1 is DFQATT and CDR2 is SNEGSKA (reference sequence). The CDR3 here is CSVAREQYF. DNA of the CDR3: TGCAGTGTCGCTCGAGAGCAGTACTTC.

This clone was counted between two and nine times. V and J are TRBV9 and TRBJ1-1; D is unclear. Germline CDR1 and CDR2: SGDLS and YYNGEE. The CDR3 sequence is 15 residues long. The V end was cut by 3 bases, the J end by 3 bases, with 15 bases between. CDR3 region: CASSGAEGWDTEAFF. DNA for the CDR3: TGTGCCAGCAGCGGAGCGGAGGGTTGGGACACTGAAGCTTTCTTT. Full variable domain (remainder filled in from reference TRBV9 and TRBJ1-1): DSGVTQTPKHLITATGQRVTLRCSPRSGDLSVYWYQQSLDQGLQFLIQYYNGEERAKGNILERFSAQQFPDLHSELNLSSLELGDSALYFCASSGAEGWDTEAFFGQGTRLTVV.

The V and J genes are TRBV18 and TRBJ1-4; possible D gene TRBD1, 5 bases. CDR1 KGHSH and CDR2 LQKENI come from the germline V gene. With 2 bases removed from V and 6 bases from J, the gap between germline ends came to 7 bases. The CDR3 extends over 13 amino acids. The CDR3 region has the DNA TGTGCCAGCTCACCATCGGGGGATGAAAAACTGTTTTTT. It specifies CASSPSGDEKLFF.

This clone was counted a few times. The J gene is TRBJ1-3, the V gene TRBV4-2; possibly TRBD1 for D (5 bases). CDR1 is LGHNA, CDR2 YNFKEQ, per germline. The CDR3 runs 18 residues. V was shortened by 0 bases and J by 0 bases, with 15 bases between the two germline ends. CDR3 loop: CASSQDPGGANSGNTIYF. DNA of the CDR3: TGTGCCAGCAGCCAAGATCCTGGAGGGGCGAACTCTGGAAACACCATATATTTT.